The T cell receptor beta chain described here comes from a study of cytomegalovirus exposure and HLA in healthy donors. Study as a whole: Earlier results showed approximately 110 million unique TCR beta sequences derived from some 180 million T cells. Study-wide findings and caveats: In the analysis, some V segments, TRBV6-2 and TRBV6-3 included, were excluded as indistinguishable. Sequencing probably produced one cluster of sequence variants that were highly shared.

Germline values: CDR1 SGDLS, CDR2 YYNGEE. After removal of 1 base from V and 1 base from J, the junction contained 3 bases not matched to a gene. This CDR3 has 18 amino acids. For this clone: Antigen unknown.

PCR involved 60 Vbeta and 13 Jbeta primers. The table came from immunoSEQ multiplex PCR; TCRdb's copy has only in-frame clones and leaves some out. Altogether about 110,000 clones are present, about 59% being singletons, with the ten largest covering less than 4.5%. This TCR came from a man aged 25 to 45 in good health and CMV-seropositive. The material sequenced was PBMCs. This rearrangement joins TRBV9 to TRBJ2-2, with 14 bases aligning to TRBD2. CDR3 DNA sequence: TGTGCCAGCAGCGTATCCGGGACTAGCGGGGGGAACACCGGGGAGCTGTTTTTT. Its protein product is CASSVSGTSGGNTGELFF.